This record covers a single T cell receptor beta chain. This clonotype was seen only once. The antigen it binds to is not known. No clone much larger than this one lies a single base away; base qualities are absent. The donors were under 40 Caucasian individuals from Russia, aged 6 to 90 years, who were systemically healthy. Each donor gave roughly 11 milliliters of peripheral blood, drawn into EDTA-treated Vacutainer tubes. Ficoll-Paque density-gradient centrifugation was used to isolate PBMCs, with at least 6 million per sample. Trizol reagent was used to extract total RNA from PBMCs, with at least 6 micrograms per sample. For every donor, an aliquot of PBMCs went through flow cytometry to measure the percentages of naive CD45RAhigh/CD27high T cells. This record comes from a study of blood T cells in healthy people across ages (dated by TCRdb to between 2015 and 2017). General notes on the study: In model experiments, template switching captured roughly one uniquely barcoded TCR beta cDNA molecule for every two T cells. The study measured age-related changes in TCR beta repertoire diversity using deep sequencing normalized with unique cDNA molecular identifiers. The donors were split into four age groups: young (average 16 years), middle-aged (over 35), aged (approximately 59) and long-lived (over 80). To avoid experimental bias, donors of different ages were spread randomly across the sequencing lanes. For two donors (one aged 18 to 30 and one aged 80 or older), the study analyzed two additional independent replicas of 1 million unique cDNA reads from the same blood draw. What the research found in general, with its limitations: The percentage of naive T cells measured by flow cytometry correlated strongly with observed TCR beta diversity. The long-lived group showed more naive CD4+ T cells, fewer expanded clones and increased TCR diversity than the aged group, suggesting age selection. Total diversity estimates from one million sequenced T cells were considered lower bounds and underestimates. Bulk unsorted PBMC profiling prevented conclusive comparison of naive and antigen-experienced compartments. Observed TCR beta diversity per million T cells fell roughly linearly with age, and a significant reduction was already apparent by age roughly 40. Donor CMV infection status was unknown, potentially confounding age-related changes in expanded clonotypes.

Receptor libraries were prepared by 5' RACE. The listed sequencing device is Illumina HiSeq 2500. A second 7 to 11 cycle PCR used a sample-barcoded 5' primer and a J-beta primer mix. Each TCR beta cDNA molecule received a unique molecular identifier from a template-switch 5' adaptor carrying 12 random nucleotides. Each sample yielded at least 2.5 million CDR3-containing paired-end reads. First-strand cDNA synthesis was performed from all RNA using the Mint cDNA synthesis kit, with priming by a TRBC-specific oligonucleotide. Following uracil-DNA glycosylase treatment, all cDNA underwent a first 18-cycle PCR with the universal primers M1SS and BC2_uni_R. Per the original workflow: For normalization, 1 million high-quality reads, each with a distinct molecular identifier, were randomly selected from each sample. Instead of being binned into consensus sequences, reads with shared molecular identifiers were discarded. MiTCR, run with a Q25 quality threshold and the strictest error-elimination algorithm, handled CDR3 identification, clonotype clustering and error correction. Lower-bound total TCR beta diversity was estimated with a nonparametric unseen species model using Euler transformation. TCRdb reworked the public reads: Q25 trimming with fastp, MiXCR clone assembly, productive beta chains retained. All rows with the same CDR3 protein become a single entry with the most common DNA and genes. The V and J calls were not made by the authors but by TCRdb's processing. The sample records 850,000 to 1,000,000 distinct CDR3 sequences, under 50% of which are singletons. The ten largest clones represent around 15% of the sample.

Via the germline V gene (reference sequence), CDR1 is DFQATT and CDR2 SNEGSKA. Including cysteine and phenylalanine, the CDR3 has 14 amino acids. Only the CDR3 part of the read is kept: 42 bases, read in frame from the first base. V is shortened by 1 base, J by 7 bases, and the region joining them spans 14 bases. The chain is encoded by TRBV20-1 joined to TRBJ1-3, with the D gene too uncertain to name. This TCR was recovered from a man younger than 45 in good health. Sequencing input: blood. This receptor carries the CDR3 CSARVSGSRNTIYF. The DNA sequence follows: TGCAGTGCTAGAGTGTCAGGCAGTCGGAACACCATATATTTT.